Listed below are T cell receptor beta chains from one sample, sequenced in a study of neurological immune-mediated disorders. In TCRdb, the 5' RACE reads were re-called with MiXCR into one record per CDR3 protein. The sample holds roughly 62,000 distinct CDR3 sequences; roughly 2.5% are singletons and the top ten take 3%. The sample consisted of PBMCs. The receptors were sampled from a man aged 45-65 years with multiple sclerosis. The CDR3 runs from the conserved cysteine through the conserved F or W. The D gene is left open where the match is weak. Sizes are listed as how often the clone was seen (once, few, many) or a class if it is expanded.

cdr3_length,j_call,clone_size,d_call,v_call,cdr3_nt,cdr3_aa
12,TRBJ1-2,many,NA,TRBV20-1,TGCAGTGCCCCGACAGACGCCTATGGCTACACCTTC,CSAPTDAYGYTF
17,TRBJ2-6,many,NA,TRBV5-5,TGTGCCAGCAGCTTCGTGGGGATCGCTTCTGGGGCCAACGTCCTGACTTTC,CASSFVGIASGANVLTF
18,TRBJ2-5,many,TRBD2,TRBV7-2,TGTGCCAGCAGCCCGCCCGGACTAGCGGGGGGTCGTGCGAGGACCCAGTACTTC,CASSPPGLAGGRARTQYF
14,TRBJ1-2,many,NA,TRBV4-1,TGCGCCAGCAGCCAAGAACTAGGGACCTATGGCTACACCTTC,CASSQELGTYGYTF
13,TRBJ2-7,many,NA,TRBV7-9,TGTGCCAGCAGCTTACCCCCTCTCCACGAGCAGTACTTC,CASSLPPLHEQYF
19,TRBJ2-5,many,TRBD2,TRBV7-3,TGTGCCAGCAGCCCGAGGGGACTAGCGGGGGCCCTGTACCAAGAGACCCAGTACTTC,CASSPRGLAGALYQETQYF
15,TRBJ2-5,many,NA,TRBV4-3,TGCGCCAGCAGCCAAGATCAACTAGTTGTGGAGACCCAGTACTTC,CASSQDQLVVETQYF
16,TRBJ2-3,many,TRBD2,TRBV7-2,TGTGCCAGCAGCTTAGCGTCTAGCGGGGGCACAGATACGCAGTATTTT,CASSLASSGGTDTQYF
15,TRBJ1-5,many,NA,TRBV7-6,TGTGCCAGCAGCTTAGATTGGGGACGGAATCAGCCCCAGCATTTT,CASSLDWGRNQPQHF
16,TRBJ1-3,many,NA,TRBV5-1,TGCGCCAGCAGCTTGGATACTCCTTCTGGTGGAAACACCATATATTTT,CASSLDTPSGGNTIYF
13,TRBJ2-1,many,NA,TRBV5-1,TGCGCCAGCAGGTTGGGGGCTACCAATGAGCAGTTCTTC,CASRLGATNEQFF
14,TRBJ2-1,many,NA,TRBV7-3,TGTGCCAGCAGCCCGACTAGGAGCGACAATGAGCAGTTCTTC,CASSPTRSDNEQFF
18,TRBJ2-1,many,NA,TRBV4-1,TGCGCCAGCAGCCGCCTAAGGGGAGAGGCCGGCTCCTACAATGAGCAGTTCTTC,CASSRLRGEAGSYNEQFF
15,TRBJ2-1,many,NA,TRBV20-1,TGCAGTGCTAGAGATGCCAGCGTCATAATCAATGAGCAGTTCTTC,CSARDASVIINEQFF
11,TRBJ2-5,many,NA,TRBV5-1,TGCGCCAGCAGCAGACAAGAGACCCAGTACTTC,CASSRQETQYF
13,TRBJ2-5,many,NA,TRBV7-2,TGTGCCAGCAGCTTAGCCACCCAAGAGACCCAGTACTTC,CASSLATQETQYF
12,TRBJ1-1,many,NA,TRBV29-1,TGCAGCGTGATACCGGGACGCACTGAAGCTTTCTTT,CSVIPGRTEAFF
15,TRBJ2-1,many,NA,TRBV20-1,TGCAGTGCAAGGAGGGGGGTATTGTCCTACAATGAGCAGTTCTTC,CSARRGVLSYNEQFF
15,TRBJ1-1,many,TRBD1,TRBV25-1,TGTGCCAGCAGTGATTGGACAGGGGTGAACACTGAAGCTTTCTTT,CASSDWTGVNTEAFF
17,TRBJ1-2,many,TRBD1,TRBV6-5,TGTGCCAGCAGTTACCGGGCAGGGGGTGTTACCGACTATGGCTACACCTTC,CASSYRAGGVTDYGYTF
15,TRBJ2-7,many,TRBD1,TRBV7-9,TGTGCCAGCAGTAGACCGGGACAGGGTATCGACGAGCAGTACTTC,CASSRPGQGIDEQYF
15,TRBJ1-1,many,TRBD1,TRBV7-9,TGTGCCAGCAGCTTCCCGGCAGGGGGGAGCACTGAAGCTTTCTTT,CASSFPAGGSTEAFF
14,TRBJ1-6,many,TRBD1,TRBV30,TGTGCCTGGATGGGGCGGGACAGAAGTCCATCCCTCCACTTT,CAWMGRDRSPSLHF
12,TRBJ1-5,many,NA,TRBV12-3/TRBV12-4,TGTGCCAGCAGTCCTATCCCCCAGCCCCAGCATTTT,CASSPIPQPQHF
14,TRBJ1-1,many,NA,TRBV4-1,TGCGCCAGCAGCCAAGATGGGGTCAGAACTGAAGCTTTCTTT,CASSQDGVRTEAFF
17,TRBJ2-3,many,NA,TRBV7-2,TGTGCCAGCAGCTTAGGCTCGGGCAGGACGGGCGCAGATACGCAGTATTTT,CASSLGSGRTGADTQYF
15,TRBJ2-5,many,NA,TRBV5-1,TGCGCCAGCAGCTTGGGTCGTCAGGTACAAGAGACCCAGTACTTC,CASSLGRQVQETQYF
14,TRBJ2-3,many,TRBD2,TRBV9,TGTGCCAGCAGCGTAGCGGGGGGGGCAGATACGCAGTATTTT,CASSVAGGADTQYF
15,TRBJ2-1,many,NA,TRBV6-1,TGTGCCACCCTAGTCAGGGGCCTTTCCTACAATGAGCAGTTCTTC,CATLVRGLSYNEQFF
15,TRBJ2-2,many,NA,TRBV10-2,TGCGCCAGCAGACGGGGGCGCCTGGTGACCGGGGAGCTGTTTTTT,CASRRGRLVTGELFF
13,TRBJ2-1,many,NA,TRBV20-1,TGCAGTGCTACTATAGGTCGAGTAGATGAGCAGTTCTTC,CSATIGRVDEQFF
14,TRBJ2-1,many,TRBD2,TRBV7-3,TGTGCCAGCAGCCCGCTAGCGGGGGTAGGCGAGCAGTTCTTC,CASSPLAGVGEQFF
16,TRBJ2-5,many,TRBD2,TRBV5-1,TGCGCCAGCAGCTTATGGCGGGGGGACTACCAAGAGACCCAGTACTTC,CASSLWRGDYQETQYF
14,TRBJ1-6,many,NA,TRBV5-1,TGCGCCAGCAGCTTGACAGGGAGAGATTCACCCCTCCACTTT,CASSLTGRDSPLHF
13,TRBJ2-3,many,NA,TRBV27,TGTGCCACCCTCAATCTCGGGGGAGACACGCAGTATTTT,CATLNLGGDTQYF
15,TRBJ2-3,many,NA,TRBV29-1,TGCAGCGTTGGAGGCGGGGCAGGGGAAACAGATACGCAGTATTTT,CSVGGGAGETDTQYF
15,TRBJ1-4,many,NA,TRBV4-3,TGCGCCAGCAGCCTCGAGGCGGGGAACGGAGAAAAACTGTTTTTT,CASSLEAGNGEKLFF
10,TRBJ2-1,many,TRBD1,TRBV12-3/TRBV12-4,TGTGCCAGCAGTTACAGGGGGGTGTTCTTC,CASSYRGVFF
12,TRBJ2-7,many,NA,TRBV29-1,TGCAGCGTGCAGGGAGTTTCCTACGAGCAGTACTTC,CSVQGVSYEQYF
17,TRBJ1-5,many,NA,TRBV29-1,TGCAGCGTTGATTTAGCCCACCCCGGGGGTCGGAATCAGCCCCAGCATTTT,CSVDLAHPGGRNQPQHF
10,TRBJ2-5,many,NA,TRBV20-1,TGCAGTGCTAATATGGAGACCCAGTACTTC,CSANMETQYF
11,TRBJ2-7,many,NA,TRBV29-1,TGCAGCGTTGTCGTACAGTACGAGCAGTACTTC,CSVVVQYEQYF
18,TRBJ2-7,many,TRBD1,TRBV5-5,TGTGCCAGCAGCTTGCGATTCCGGGACAGGGTTCTCTCCTACGAGCAGTACTTC,CASSLRFRDRVLSYEQYF
14,TRBJ2-1,many,TRBD2,TRBV5-1,TGCGCCAGCAGCCTAGCGGGGGGGCCATCTGAGCAGTTCTTC,CASSLAGGPSEQFF
11,TRBJ2-5,many,NA,TRBV5-1,TGCGCCAGCAGCTCCAAAGAGACCCAGTACTTC,CASSSKETQYF
14,TRBJ2-2,many,NA,TRBV7-2,TGTGCCAGCAGCTTAGTAAGGGAGGCCGGGGAGCTGTTTTTT,CASSLVREAGELFF
16,TRBJ2-2,many,NA,TRBV5-1,TGCGCCAGCAGCTCTGACAGGAGCTTAAACACCGGGGAGCTGTTTTTT,CASSSDRSLNTGELFF
17,TRBJ1-3,many,NA,TRBV7-8,TGTGCCAGCACCCCACGCCCAGCAGGCAACTCTGGAAACACCATATATTTT,CASTPRPAGNSGNTIYF
13,TRBJ2-5,many,NA,TRBV7-3,TGTGCCAGCAGCTTATTTCCCCAAGAGACCCAGTACTTC,CASSLFPQETQYF
14,TRBJ1-5,many,NA,TRBV7-2,TGTGCCAGCAGCTTAGTTTCGGGGGGGATGCCCCAGCATTTT,CASSLVSGGMPQHF
14,TRBJ2-2,many,NA,TRBV7-8,TGTGCCAGCAGCATCAGGGAGGTCACCGGGGAGCTGTTTTTT,CASSIREVTGELFF
11,TRBJ2-7,many,NA,TRBV6-5,TGTGCCAGCAGGACGGGGCCCGAGCAGTACTTC,CASRTGPEQYF
12,TRBJ2-7,medium-sized,NA,TRBV10-2,TGCGCCAGCAGTAACAGATCCTACGAGCAGTACTTC,CASSNRSYEQYF
16,TRBJ2-2,many,TRBD2,TRBV27,TGTGCCAGCAGTACCCCGGGACTAGCTAGGACCGGGGAGCTGTTTTTT,CASSTPGLARTGELFF
14,TRBJ2-2,many,NA,TRBV6-2/TRBV6-3,TGTGCCAGCAGTTACAGACAGAACACCGGGGAGCTGTTTTTT,CASSYRQNTGELFF
12,TRBJ2-1,many,NA,TRBV7-8,TGTGCCAGCAGCTTATACCGTAATGAGCAGTTCTTC,CASSLYRNEQFF
15,TRBJ2-1,many,TRBD1,TRBV7-3,TGTGCCAGCAGCCCGACAGGGGGCGCCGGCAATGAGCAGTTCTTC,CASSPTGGAGNEQFF
19,TRBJ2-6,many,NA,TRBV9,TGTGCCAGCGGCAAGTCCTTGAGTCAGTCTAGCTCTGGGGCCAACGTCCTGACTTTC,CASGKSLSQSSSGANVLTF
13,TRBJ1-1,many,TRBD1,TRBV20-1,TGCACCGCGGGGGACAGGGGGAACACTGAAGCTTTCTTT,CTAGDRGNTEAFF